The 8 T cell receptor beta chains reported below all come from one sample, sequenced in a study of molecular identifiers for immune sequencing clone quantification. TCRdb independently ran MiXCR on the PCR reads; one entry per CDR3 protein. The table shows about 60,000 distinct CDR3 sequences, with around 20% occurring only once. Sequencing was done on a sample of naive CD8+ T cells from blood, with Jurkat cell RNA spiked in. Specified subset: FACS-sorted CD8+CD4-CCR7+CD45RA+ naive T cells. The receptors originated from a human donor in good health. Some libraries in this study had Jurkat cell RNA spiked in.

The V and J genes are TRBV7-2 and TRBJ2-2; D possibly uses TRBD1 or TRBD2 (5 bases each). The CDR3 totals 15 residues. The V end lost 4 bases, the J end lost 4 bases, and 13 bases lay between the germline ends. Germline lookup yields CDR1 SGHTA and CDR2 FQGNSA. CDR3 sequence reads: CASSSRDLSTGELFF. Written as DNA, the CDR3 is TGTGCCAGCAGCTCCCGGGACCTCAGCACCGGGGAGCTGTTTTTT.

This clonotype was seen repeatedly, ten times or more. CDR3 coding DNA: TGTGCCAGCAGCCAACCCCGGGGGCGGGGGAATTCACCCCTCCACTTT. Amino acid sequence: CASSQPRGRGNSPLHF. The chain employs TRBV28 and TRBJ1-6; D is perhaps TRBD1 (6 bases). The germline V gene encodes CDR1 MDHEN and CDR2 SYDVKM. CDR3 size: 16 residues. Between the trimmed V and J ends, which lost 6 bases and 7 bases, there was a span of 19 bases.

This clonotype was detected ten times or more. The chain couples TRBV9 to TRBJ1-3; D not resolved. The V end lost 4 bases, the J end lost 4 bases, and 15 bases lay between the germline ends. Germline-derived CDR1 and CDR2 are SGDLS and YYNGEE. There are 15 residues in the CDR3. CDR3 sequence: CASSPRPRGGNTIYF. DNA of the CDR3: TGTGCCAGCAGCCCCAGGCCCCGAGGGGGAAACACCATATATTTT.

This clonotype was observed many times. V gene TRBV28 combines with J gene TRBJ2-5; 9 bases map to TRBD1. There are 14 residues in the CDR3. Germline assignment: CDR1 MDHEN and CDR2 SYDVKM. Trimming cost V 8 bases and J 4 bases; bases outside gene matches: 8. The CDR3, as DNA: TGTGCCAGCCGGACACAGGGGGCAGGAGAGACCCAGTACTTC. Protein sequence: CASRTQGAGETQYF.

This clonotype was found many times. The chain is built from TRBV7-9 and TRBJ2-7; tentatively, D is TRBD1 (6 bases). The germline V gene encodes CDR1 SEHNR and CDR2 FQNEAQ (reference sequence). The CDR3 runs 16 residues. The V and J ends lost 4 bases and 3 bases respectively, with 19 bases between them. Here the CDR3 reads CASSSNRDNVDYEQYF. The CDR3 DNA follows: TGTGCCAGCAGCTCAAACCGGGACAACGTTGACTACGAGCAGTACTTC.

This clonotype showed up many times. V and J are TRBV19 and TRBJ2-2; TRBD2 aligns across 10 bases. Germline V gene sequence: CDR1 LNHDA, CDR2 SQIVND (reference sequence). V gave up 4 bases and J gave up 5 bases; unmatched junction bases: 10. The CDR3 is made up of 17 amino acids. CDR3 DNA sequence: TGTGCCAGTAGTAAATTAGCGGGAGGTAGAGGGACCGGGGAGCTGTTTTTT. Residues: CASSKLAGGRGTGELFF. Full variable domain (rest looked up from reference TRBV19 and TRBJ2-2): DGGITQSPKYLFRKEGQNVTLSCEQNLNHDAMYWYRQDPGQGLRLIYYSQIVNDFQKGDIAEGYSVSREKKESFPLTVTSAQKNPTAFYLCASSKLAGGRGTGELFFGEGSRLTVL.

The table lists this clonotype with a few counts. Given a much more abundant clone one base away, this may be a read error. This chain links TRBV28 with TRBJ1-1, with unresolved D. The CDR3 is 15 residues long. The germline gives CDR1 MDHEN, CDR2 SYDVKM. CDR3: CAGSPIRTRSTEAFF. Here the CDR3 DNA reads TGTGCCGGCAGTCCGATCCGGACGAGGAGCACTGAAGCTTTCTTT.

As regards this clonotype: A single base separates this from a much larger clone, so it may be a read error. This chain links TRBV14 with TRBJ2-1; D is ambiguous. Germline CDR1 is SGHDN and CDR2 is FVKESK. The ends were cut back, 0 bases at V and 8 bases at J, with 11 bases in the middle. This CDR3 has 14 residues. CDR3 DNA sequence: TGTGCCAGCAGCCAAGATTACACTTACGATGAGCAGTTCTTC. Translating gives CASSQDYTYDEQFF. Combining the CDR3 with reference TRBV14 and TRBJ2-1 gives the whole variable domain EAGVTQFPSHSVIEKGQTVTLRCDPISGHDNLYWYRRVMGKEIKFLLHFVKESKQDESGMPNNRFLAERTGGTYSTLKVQPAELEDSGVYFCASSQDYTYDEQFFGPGTRLTVL.